There are a few counts of the clone carrying this TCR beta chain. These data come from a study of blood T cell repertoires in COVID-19. Across the whole study: The study drew acute and convalescent COVID-19 samples from the United States, Italy and Spain. From T cells, B-cell-depleted T cells, or PBMCs came the material, which was cDNA or gDNA.

Repertoires were generated with immunoSEQ multiplex PCR, while TCRdb's copy carries only in-frame clones and drops some. The table includes 130,000 to 150,000 clones, more than 75% detected once. The germline V gene has CDR1 LGHNT and CDR2 FRNRAP. V gave up 3 bases and J gave up 7 bases, with 12 bases separating them. This CDR3 has 13 residues. This sequence originates from a man in his 60s with acute or convalescent COVID-19. The chain is built from TRBV12-5 and TRBJ1-2; possible D gene TRBD1, 6 bases. Sequenced input: peripheral blood. The CDR3 DNA is TGTGCTAGTGGTTTTCTGGGGGCCAGTGGCTACACCTTC. Its translation: CASGFLGASGYTF.